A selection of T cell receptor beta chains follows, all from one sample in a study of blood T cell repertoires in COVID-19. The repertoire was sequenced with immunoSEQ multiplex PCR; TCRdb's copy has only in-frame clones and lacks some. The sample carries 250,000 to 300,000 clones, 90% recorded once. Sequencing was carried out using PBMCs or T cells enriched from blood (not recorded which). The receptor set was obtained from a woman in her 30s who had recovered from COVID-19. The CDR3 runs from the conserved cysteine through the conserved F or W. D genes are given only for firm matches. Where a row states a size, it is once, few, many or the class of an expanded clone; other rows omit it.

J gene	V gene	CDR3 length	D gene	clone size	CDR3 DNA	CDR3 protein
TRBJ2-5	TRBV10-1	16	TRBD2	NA	TGCGCCAGCAGTGAGTCTGGTAGCGGGAGCACAGAGACCCAGTACTTC	CASSESGSGSTETQYF
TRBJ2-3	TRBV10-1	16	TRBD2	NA	TGCGCCAGCAGTACCGGGACTAGCGGAGCCCCAGATACGCAGTATTTT	CASSTGTSGAPDTQYF
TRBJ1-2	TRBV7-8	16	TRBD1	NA	TGTGCCAGCAGCTTACTTGGACAGGGGGCACGCTATGGCTACACCTTC	CASSLLGQGARYGYTF
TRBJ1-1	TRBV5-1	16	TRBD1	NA	TGCGCCAGCAGCCTGCTTATGACAGGGGCGGACACTGAAGCTTTCTTT	CASSLLMTGADTEAFF
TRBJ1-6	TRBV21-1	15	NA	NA	TGTGCCAGCAGCAAAGGGGGGGGTTTTAATTCACCCCTCCACTTT	CASSKGGGFNSPLHF
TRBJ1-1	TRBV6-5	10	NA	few	TGTGCCAGCAGAAGGGGTGAAGCTTTCTTT	CASRRGEAFF
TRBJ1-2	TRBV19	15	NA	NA	TGTGCCAGTAGTATAGTTGGAGGGTTGACGTATGGCTACACCTTC	CASSIVGGLTYGYTF
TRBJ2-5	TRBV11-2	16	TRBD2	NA	TGTGCCAGCAGCCTAGGGGCTAGCGGTGTCCAAGAGACCCAGTACTTC	CASSLGASGVQETQYF
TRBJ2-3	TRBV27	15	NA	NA	TGTGCCAGCAGTCCAACGACAGTCCCTAAGGATACGCAGTATTTT	CASSPTTVPKDTQYF
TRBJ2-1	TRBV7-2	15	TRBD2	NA	TGTGCCAGCAGCCTCTCGGGACTAGCGTTCAATGAGCAGTTCTTC	CASSLSGLAFNEQFF
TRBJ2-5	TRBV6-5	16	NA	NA	TGTGCCAGCAGTTACTCGATGGCCGGGGTAGGAGAGACCCAGTACTTC	CASSYSMAGVGETQYF
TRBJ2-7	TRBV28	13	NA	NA	TGTGCCAGCGCGGAGCCTGGGTCCTACGAGCAGTACTTC	CASAEPGSYEQYF
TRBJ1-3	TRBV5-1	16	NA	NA	TGCGCCAGCAGCTTGGGACTTCTGCCCGGAGGAAACACCATATATTTT	CASSLGLLPGGNTIYF
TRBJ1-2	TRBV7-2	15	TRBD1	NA	TGTGCCAGCAGCCCGCAGGGGGCTCAGAACTATGGCTACACCTTC	CASSPQGAQNYGYTF
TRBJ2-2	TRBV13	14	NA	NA	TGTGCCAGCAGCCGTCCTCTAGAGACCGGGGAGCTGTTTTTT	CASSRPLETGELFF
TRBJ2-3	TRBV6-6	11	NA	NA	TGTGCCATCTCAGGGACAGATACGCAGTATTTT	CAISGTDTQYF
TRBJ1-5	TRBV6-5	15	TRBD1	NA	TGTGCCAGCAGCTGGGTTCAGGGGGGAAATCAGCCCCAGCATTTT	CASSWVQGGNQPQHF